Listed below are T cell receptor beta chains from one sample, sequenced in a study of blood T cell repertoires in COVID-19. TCRdb keeps only in-frame clones here, not all; method: immunoSEQ multiplex PCR. The table has about 38,000 clones, 87% seen once. The source material was peripheral blood. Receptors were obtained from a man between 60 and 75 years old with COVID-19, enrolled during active disease. CDR3s include the opening cysteine and the closing phenylalanine or tryptophan. The D gene is left open where the match is weak. The listing skips clone size in some rows; elsewhere it reads once, few, many or a size class.

size,J,D,V,CDR3,DNA
few,TRBJ2-5,TRBD2,TRBV3-1/TRBV3-2,CARQREAGGHETQYF,TGTGCCCGACAGAGAGAAGCGGGAGGGCATGAGACCCAGTACTTC
NA,TRBJ2-3,NA,TRBV6-4,CASSDLRLRMPVDTQYF,TGTGCCAGCAGTGACCTGAGACTGAGGATGCCCGTAGATACGCAGTATTTT
NA,TRBJ2-5,NA,TRBV6-5,CASSYSDNPRETQYF,TGTGCCAGCAGTTACTCGGACAACCCGCGGGAGACCCAGTACTTC
NA,TRBJ2-1,TRBD2,TRBV28,CASRLGTSGRIQQFF,TGTGCCAGCAGACTCGGGACTAGCGGGAGGATACAGCAGTTCTTC
NA,TRBJ2-7,TRBD2,TRBV7-6,CASSLTATSSEQYF,TGTGCCAGCAGCTTAACGGCGACTAGCAGCGAGCAGTACTTC
NA,TRBJ2-5,TRBD2,TRBV3-1/TRBV3-2,CASSQPGLAGVETQYF,TGTGCCAGCAGCCAACCAGGACTAGCGGGTGTAGAGACCCAGTACTTC
NA,TRBJ1-4,NA,TRBV4-2,CASSQGRTNEKLFF,TGTGCCAGCAGCCAGGGCAGAACTAATGAAAAACTGTTTTTT
NA,TRBJ1-4,NA,TRBV7-2,CASSLGLVRTRQTNEKLFF,TGTGCCAGCAGCTTAGGGCTGGTCCGAACCAGGCAAACTAATGAAAAACTGTTTTTT
NA,TRBJ2-7,TRBD1,TRBV12-3/TRBV12-4,CASSLGQVYEQYF,TGTGCCAGCAGCCTCGGACAGGTCTACGAGCAGTACTTC
NA,TRBJ1-1,NA,TRBV19,CASSMGQTNTEAFF,TGTGCCAGTAGTATGGGGCAGACGAACACTGAAGCTTTCTTT
once,TRBJ1-1,TRBD1,TRBV6-2/TRBV6-3,CASSLTGPEAFF,TGTGCCAGCAGCCTGACAGGGCCTGAAGCTTTCTTT
NA,TRBJ1-3,NA,TRBV21-1,CASSKSLGQGANGNTIYF,TGTGCCAGCAGCAAATCTCTGGGGCAGGGGGCGAACGGAAACACCATATATTTT
NA,TRBJ1-5,NA,TRBV18,CASSTGQSGNQPQHF,TGTGCCAGCTCAACAGGTCAATCGGGCAATCAGCCCCAGCATTTT
NA,TRBJ2-7,TRBD1,TRBV6-6,CASSSWTGTYEQYF,TGTGCCAGCAGTTCGTGGACAGGGACCTACGAGCAGTACTTC
NA,TRBJ2-2,NA,TRBV2,CASSVSTGELFF,TGTGCCAGCAGTGTGTCAACAGGGGAGCTGTTTTTT
NA,TRBJ2-6,NA,TRBV5-1,CASSLQGVGANVLTF,TGCGCCAGCAGCTTACAGGGTGTTGGGGCCAACGTCCTGACTTTC
NA,TRBJ1-2,NA,TRBV28,CASSRHDPGYGYTF,TGTGCCAGCAGTCGACACGACCCCGGCTATGGCTACACCTTC
few,TRBJ2-2,TRBD2,TRBV18,CASSTTQSGKTGELFF,TGTGCCAGCTCAACGACCCAGAGCGGGAAGACCGGGGAGCTGTTTTTT
NA,TRBJ1-1,NA,TRBV5-4,CASSLARTEGNTEAFF,TGTGCCAGCAGCTTGGCCCGGACAGAGGGGAACACTGAAGCTTTCTTT